Listed below are T cell receptor beta chains from one sample, sequenced in a study of persistence of HIV-infected CD4 T cells. Method: immunoSEQ multiplex PCR; TCRdb's copy keeps in-frame clones and lacks some. The repertoire holds tens of thousands of clones, with around 75% as singletons. For these TCRs, the target antigens are not known. The source was CD4+ T cells sorted from PBMCs after roughly 18-hour stimulation, collected from a patient who received antiretroviral therapy. All receptors derive from an adult man with HIV who was CMV-seropositive. CDR3s include the opening cysteine and the closing phenylalanine or tryptophan. The D gene is left open where the match is weak. The size field is filled for only some rows; it gives once, few, many or a size class.

J,size,V,D,DNA,CDR3
TRBJ1-1,-,TRBV7-2,-,TGTGCCAGCAGCTTAGAGGGCTTGAACACTGAAGCTTTCTTT,CASSLEGLNTEAFF
TRBJ2-7,medium-sized,TRBV6-6,-,TGTGCCGCGTACGACAGGTTTACCTACGAGCAGTACTTC,CAAYDRFTYEQYF
TRBJ1-2,few,TRBV9,-,TGTGCCAGCAGCGTAGGGGCAGGGTCTAACTATGGCTACACCTTC,CASSVGAGSNYGYTF
TRBJ1-2,-,TRBV30,TRBD1,TGTGCCTGGAGTTTGTCTGGGGGACAGGGGGCGTATGGCTACACCTTC,CAWSLSGGQGAYGYTF
TRBJ1-3,-,TRBV4-3,-,TGCGCCAGCAGCCAAGAATGGGGGCCTGGAAACACCATATATTTT,CASSQEWGPGNTIYF
TRBJ2-7,few,TRBV7-2,-,TGTGCCAGCAGCTTAGCGCAAGGAACATTGTACGAGCAGTACTTC,CASSLAQGTLYEQYF
TRBJ1-1,-,TRBV12-3/TRBV12-4,-,TGTGCCAGCAGTTTTAGGCAGAACACTGAAGCTTTCTTT,CASSFRQNTEAFF
TRBJ1-6,-,TRBV7-2,-,TGTGCCAGCAGCTTAGAATCCCGGTCACCCCTCCACTTT,CASSLESRSPLHF
TRBJ1-1,-,TRBV7-9,-,TGTGCCAGCAGCCCCTCCCCGTCAGGATTTCCAACTAACACTGAAGCTTTCTTT,CASSPSPSGFPTNTEAFF
TRBJ1-3,-,TRBV6-5,-,TGTGCCAGCAGTTACACGTCAGGGGACTCTGGAAACACCATATATTTT,CASSYTSGDSGNTIYF
TRBJ1-2,-,TRBV20-1,-,TGCAGTGCTAGTGGGACGATAAACTATGGCTACACCTTC,CSASGTINYGYTF
TRBJ2-1,-,TRBV7-2,TRBD2,TGTGCCAGCAACCCACCAACCCTAGCGGGAGTCTACAATGAGCAGTTCTTC,CASNPPTLAGVYNEQFF
TRBJ1-2,few,TRBV6-5,TRBD1,TGTGCCAGCAGTCGTGCGGGACAGAGACCCTATGGCTACACCTTC,CASSRAGQRPYGYTF
TRBJ2-1,-,TRBV11-3,TRBD2,TGTGCCAGCAGCTTACTAGCGGGGTTTGGGCATGAGCAGTTCTTC,CASSLLAGFGHEQFF
TRBJ1-1,few,TRBV20-1,TRBD1,TGCAGTGCTGGGGACAGCACTGAAGCTTTCTTT,CSAGDSTEAFF
TRBJ2-2,-,TRBV6-1,TRBD1,TGTGCCAGCAGTGGACAGGGGGGGGCGAACACCGGGGAGCTGTTTTTT,CASSGQGGANTGELFF
TRBJ2-1,-,TRBV9,TRBD2,TGTGCCAGCAGCGTAAAACTAGCGGGAAATGAGCAGTTCTTC,CASSVKLAGNEQFF
TRBJ1-5,-,TRBV6-1,-,TGTGCCAGCAGTGAGTTGGGGAGGGACAATCAGCCCCAGCATTTT,CASSELGRDNQPQHF
TRBJ2-3,-,TRBV5-6,-,TGTGCCAGCACCCCTGACAGAGACTACACAGATACGCAGTATTTT,CASTPDRDYTDTQYF
TRBJ1-2,few,TRBV10-3,-,TGTGCCATCAGTGAGGGGGCTGGATTTGGCTACACCTTC,CAISEGAGFGYTF
TRBJ1-4,-,TRBV30,TRBD1,TGTGCCTGGAGTCGGACAGGGCAGCGTGAAAAACTGTTTTTT,CAWSRTGQREKLFF
TRBJ2-2,-,TRBV30,-,TGTGCCTGGCAAATTTTACAGCTCCCGGGGGAGCTGTTTTTT,CAWQILQLPGELFF
TRBJ1-1,-,TRBV29-1,-,TGCAGCGTTCGTCCGGGAGGGGAAACTGAAGCTTTCTTT,CSVRPGGETEAFF
TRBJ2-3,-,TRBV3-1/TRBV3-2,TRBD2,TGTGCCAGCAGCCAAGATCGGCGGGGGGCACGCACAGATACGCAGTATTTT,CASSQDRRGARTDTQYF
TRBJ2-3,-,TRBV6-5,-,TGTGCCAGCAGTTCCCCTAGGGATACGCAGTATTTT,CASSSPRDTQYF